This T cell receptor (beta chain) was sequenced during a study of PD-L1 blockade in urothelial cancer. Overall study context: Atezolizumab 1,200 mg was given intravenously every 3 weeks, starting 2014. The number of prior chemotherapy regimens per patient was 0 to 3.

Germline V gene lookup returns CDR1 KGHSH and CDR2 LQKENI. Trimming removed 4 bases from V and 5 bases from J; junction bases left unmatched: 4. This CDR3 is built from 14 residues. Here immunoSEQ multiplex PCR was the method, and the copy in TCRdb shows in-frame clones only, minus some. The sample comprises about 37,000 clones, 82% of which are singletons, and roughly a sixth rests with the top ten. This TCR was sampled from a man between 60 and 75 years old with urothelial cancer. The chain has TRBV18 and TRBJ1-1; TRBD1 matches at 10 bases. Here the sequenced sample was PBMCs, taken around atezolizumab (anti-PD-L1) treatment. CDR3 DNA sequence: TGTGCCAGCTCACAGACAGGGGGCGCAACTGAAGCTTTCTTT. Encoded protein: CASSQTGGATEAFF.